These T cell receptor beta chains were read from a single sample in a study of beta chain features in type 1 diabetes. The table came from immunoSEQ multiplex PCR; TCRdb's copy has only in-frame clones and leaves some out. The sample has about 240,000 clones, over 11% seen once. Sequencing used naive CD4+ T cells from blood. The receptors stem from a man younger than 45 with type 1 diabetes. The CDR3 runs from the conserved cysteine through the conserved F or W. The D gene is left open where the match is weak. The size of a clone is reported for some rows only, either as once, few or many, or as a class for expanded clones.

>TRBD1|TRBJ1-2|TRBV7-2|few
TGTGCCAGCAGCCCCCCGGGACAGGTTTATGGCTACACCTTC
CASSPPGQVYGYTF
>TRBD2|TRBJ2-5|TRBV15|NA
TGTGCCACCAGCAGAGCCGGCCTACCTCTAGCGGGAGGGCCTCCAGAGACCCAGTACTTC
CATSRAGLPLAGGPPETQYF
>TRBD2|TRBJ2-3|TRBV4-1|few
TGCGCCAGCAGCCCGGGACTAGCGGGAGGGCGGGGAGATACGCAGTATTTT
CASSPGLAGGRGDTQYF
>NA|TRBJ2-3|TRBV7-9|NA
TGTGCCAGCAGCCTCACCGGGAGCACAGATACGCAGTATTTT
CASSLTGSTDTQYF
>TRBD1|TRBJ2-7|TRBV6-5|NA
TGTGCCAGCAGTAGGGACAGAAACGAGCAGTACTTC
CASSRDRNEQYF
>NA|TRBJ2-2|TRBV11-2|NA
TGTGCCAGCAGCCCCCGTCCCACCGGGGAGCTGTTTTTT
CASSPRPTGELFF
>NA|TRBJ2-5|TRBV30|NA
TGTGCCTGGAGTGAAGCATCAGAGACCCAGTACTTC
CAWSEASETQYF
>NA|TRBJ2-4|TRBV19|NA
TGTGCCAGTAGTATAGAGGCGGGGAGGCCCTCAAACATTCAGTACTTC
CASSIEAGRPSNIQYF
>NA|TRBJ2-1|TRBV29-1|few
TGCAGCGTTTACCTGGGGAGCTCCTACAATGAGCAGTTCTTC
CSVYLGSSYNEQFF
>TRBD1|TRBJ2-7|TRBV7-2|NA
TGTGCCAGCAGCCCCGACAGGGGGCGAGACGAGCAGTACTTC
CASSPDRGRDEQYF
>TRBD1|TRBJ1-1|TRBV5-1|few
TGCGCCAGCAGCCGCCGTACGGGGACAGGGAACACTGAAGCTTTCTTT
CASSRRTGTGNTEAFF
>TRBD1|TRBJ2-3|TRBV29-1|few
TGCAGCACCTGGACAGGCCCCACAGATACGCAGTATTTT
CSTWTGPTDTQYF
>NA|TRBJ1-6|TRBV11-2|NA
TGTGCCAGCAGCCTCACCCGGGGGGCCCTAAGGCCCCTCCACTTT
CASSLTRGALRPLHF
>TRBD1|TRBJ1-5|TRBV18|NA
TGTGCCAGCTCACCAGAGGACAGGGCCCAACAGCCCCAGCATTTT
CASSPEDRAQQPQHF
>TRBD2|TRBJ2-1|TRBV7-9|NA
TGTGCCAGCAGGCGGGAGGATTTAGGATCCAATGAGCAGTTCTTC
CASRREDLGSNEQFF
>NA|TRBJ2-5|TRBV4-1|few
TGCGCCAGCAGCCAAAACTCCGACAGACCCCAAGAGACCCAGTACTTC
CASSQNSDRPQETQYF
>TRBD1|TRBJ1-4|TRBV11-3|NA
TGTGCCAGCAGCCCCGGGACAGCGTATCCAACTAATGAAAAACTGTTTTTT
CASSPGTAYPTNEKLFF